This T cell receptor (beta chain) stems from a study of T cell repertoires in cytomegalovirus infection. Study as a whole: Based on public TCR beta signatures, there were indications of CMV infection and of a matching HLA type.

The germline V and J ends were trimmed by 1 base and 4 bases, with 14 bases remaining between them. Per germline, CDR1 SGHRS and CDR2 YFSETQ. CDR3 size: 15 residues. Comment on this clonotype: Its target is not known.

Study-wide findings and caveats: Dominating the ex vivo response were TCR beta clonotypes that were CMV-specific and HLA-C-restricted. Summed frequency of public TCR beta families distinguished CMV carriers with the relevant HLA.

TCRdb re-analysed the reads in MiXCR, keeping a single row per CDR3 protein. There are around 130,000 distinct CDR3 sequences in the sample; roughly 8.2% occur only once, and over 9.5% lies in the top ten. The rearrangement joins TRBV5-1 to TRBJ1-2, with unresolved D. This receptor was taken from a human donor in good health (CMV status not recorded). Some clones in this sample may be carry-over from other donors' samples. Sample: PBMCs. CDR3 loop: CASSLSGRGFYGYTF. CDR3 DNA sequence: TGCGCCAGCAGCTTGTCCGGCCGGGGTTTCTATGGCTACACCTTC.